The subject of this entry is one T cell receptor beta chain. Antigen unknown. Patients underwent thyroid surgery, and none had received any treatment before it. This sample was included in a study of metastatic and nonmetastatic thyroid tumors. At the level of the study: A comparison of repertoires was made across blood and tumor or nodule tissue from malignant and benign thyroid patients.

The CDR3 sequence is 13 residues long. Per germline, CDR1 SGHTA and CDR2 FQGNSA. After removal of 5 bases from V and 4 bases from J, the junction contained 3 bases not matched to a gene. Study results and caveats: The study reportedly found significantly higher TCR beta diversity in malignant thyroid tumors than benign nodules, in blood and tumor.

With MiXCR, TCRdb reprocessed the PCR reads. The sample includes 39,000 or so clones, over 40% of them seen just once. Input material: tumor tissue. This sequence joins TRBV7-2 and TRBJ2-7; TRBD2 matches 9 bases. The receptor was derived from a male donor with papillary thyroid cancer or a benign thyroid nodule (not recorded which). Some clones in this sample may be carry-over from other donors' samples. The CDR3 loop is CASSPAGGYEQYF. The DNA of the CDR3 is TGTGCCAGCAGCCCCGCGGGGGGGTACGAGCAGTACTTC.